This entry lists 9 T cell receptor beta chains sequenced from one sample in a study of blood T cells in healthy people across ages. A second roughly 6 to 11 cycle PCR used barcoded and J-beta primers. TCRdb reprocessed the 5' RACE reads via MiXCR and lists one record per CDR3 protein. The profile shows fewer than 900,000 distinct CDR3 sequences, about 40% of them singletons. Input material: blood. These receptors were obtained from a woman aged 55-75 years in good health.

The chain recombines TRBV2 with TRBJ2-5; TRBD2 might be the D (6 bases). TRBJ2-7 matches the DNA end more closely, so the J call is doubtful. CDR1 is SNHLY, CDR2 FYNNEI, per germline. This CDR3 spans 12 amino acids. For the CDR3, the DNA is TGTGCCAGCAGTGGGGCGGGGAACGAGCAGTACTTC. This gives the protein CASSGAGNEQYF.

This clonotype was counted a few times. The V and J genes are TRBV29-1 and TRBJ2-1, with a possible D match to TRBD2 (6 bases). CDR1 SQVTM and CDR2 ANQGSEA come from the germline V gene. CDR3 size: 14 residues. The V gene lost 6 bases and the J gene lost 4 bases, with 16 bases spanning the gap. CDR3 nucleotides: TGCAGCGTCGCTGGAGGGGAAACTTACAATGAGCAGTTCTTC. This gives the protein CSVAGGETYNEQFF.

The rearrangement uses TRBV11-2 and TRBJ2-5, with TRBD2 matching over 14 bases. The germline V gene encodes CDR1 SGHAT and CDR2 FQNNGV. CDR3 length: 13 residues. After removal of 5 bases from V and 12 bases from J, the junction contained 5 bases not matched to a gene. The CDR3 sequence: CASSVGTSGGEYF. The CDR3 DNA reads TGTGCCAGCAGCGTAGGGACTAGCGGGGGCGAGTACTTC.

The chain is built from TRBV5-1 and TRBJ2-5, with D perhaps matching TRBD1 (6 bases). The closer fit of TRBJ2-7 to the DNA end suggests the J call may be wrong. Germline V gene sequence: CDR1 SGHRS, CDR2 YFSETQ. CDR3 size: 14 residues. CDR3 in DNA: TGCGCCAGCAGCCCGGCGACAGGAGAATACGAGCAGTACTTC. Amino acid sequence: CASSPATGEYEQYF.

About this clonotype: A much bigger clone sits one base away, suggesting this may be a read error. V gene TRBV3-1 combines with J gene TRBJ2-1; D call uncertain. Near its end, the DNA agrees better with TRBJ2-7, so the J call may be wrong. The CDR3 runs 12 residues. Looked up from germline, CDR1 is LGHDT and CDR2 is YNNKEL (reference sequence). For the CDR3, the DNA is TGTGCCAGCAGCCAATCCGACAATGAGCAGTACTTC. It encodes CASSQSDNEQYF.

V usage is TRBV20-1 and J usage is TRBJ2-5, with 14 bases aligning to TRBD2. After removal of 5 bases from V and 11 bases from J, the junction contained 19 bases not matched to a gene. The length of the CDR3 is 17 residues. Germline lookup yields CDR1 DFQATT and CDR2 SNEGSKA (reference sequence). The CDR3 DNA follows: TGCAGTGCTCCATGGACTAGCGGGAGGAGCTCCTACAATGAGCAGTACTTC. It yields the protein CSAPWTSGRSSYNEQYF.

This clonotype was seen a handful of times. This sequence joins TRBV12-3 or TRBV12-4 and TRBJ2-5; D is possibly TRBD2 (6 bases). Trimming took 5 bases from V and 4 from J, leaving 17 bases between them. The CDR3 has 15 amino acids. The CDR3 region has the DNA TGTGCCAGCAGTCAGCCGAACGGAGCGGGAGAGACCCAGTACTTC. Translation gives CASSQPNGAGETQYF.

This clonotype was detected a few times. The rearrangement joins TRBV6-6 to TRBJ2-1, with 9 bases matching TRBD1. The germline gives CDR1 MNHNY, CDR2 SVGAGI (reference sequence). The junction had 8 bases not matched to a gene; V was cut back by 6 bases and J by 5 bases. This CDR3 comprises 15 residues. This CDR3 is CASSHRDRDNNEQFF. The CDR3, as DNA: TGTGCCAGCAGCCACCGGGACAGGGATAACAATGAGCAGTTCTTC.

CDR3 coding DNA: TGTGCCAGCAGCTTAGGCTGGACAGGGCAAACTCAAAGTTCACCCCTCCACTTT. Amino acids: CASSLGWTGQTQSSPLHF. V is TRBV7-2 and J is TRBJ1-6; 8 bases agree with TRBD1. This CDR3 spans 18 amino acids. J lost 9 bases, V lost 1 base, and 14 bases had no gene match. Germline CDR1 is SGHTA and CDR2 is FQGNSA.